The present T cell receptor beta chain was sequenced within a study of blood T cell repertoires in COVID-19. Study in general: Specimens from acute and convalescent COVID-19 originated in the United States, Italy and Spain. From T cells, B-cell-depleted T cells, or PBMCs came the material, which was cDNA or gDNA.

Germline V gives CDR1 MDHEN, CDR2 SYDVKM. There are 15 residues in the CDR3. Losses at the gene ends were 6 bases for V and 4 bases for J; bases not matched to a gene: 10. Authors' methods: Amplification with reference gene primers provided the estimates of nucleated cell counts. Method: immunoSEQ multiplex PCR; TCRdb's copy keeps in-frame clones and lacks some. The V and J calls and the clone size are those of that table, but D and trimming were determined from the DNA. The data show 75,000 to 90,000 clones, with approximately 86% seen just once and about 20% held by the top ten. The source of this sequence is a man older than 75 with active or convalescent COVID-19. The V gene is TRBV28, the J gene TRBJ2-3; the match to TRBD2 covers 7 bases. The sample taken for sequencing was peripheral blood. DNA of the CDR3: TGTGCCAGCAGATCGGCGGGAGCGGAGGCAGATACGCAGTATTTT. Amino acid sequence: CASRSAGAEADTQYF.